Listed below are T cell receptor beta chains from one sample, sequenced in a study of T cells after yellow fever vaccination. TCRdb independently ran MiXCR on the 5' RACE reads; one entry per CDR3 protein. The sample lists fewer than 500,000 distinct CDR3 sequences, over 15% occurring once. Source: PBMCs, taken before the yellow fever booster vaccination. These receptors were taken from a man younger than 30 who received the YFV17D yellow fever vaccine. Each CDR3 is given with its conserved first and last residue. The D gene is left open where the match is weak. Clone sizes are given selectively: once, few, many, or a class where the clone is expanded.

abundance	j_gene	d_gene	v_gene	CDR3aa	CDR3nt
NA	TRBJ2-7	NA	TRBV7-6	CASSSQDWWSSYEQYF	TGTGCCAGCAGCTCTCAGGACTGGTGGAGCTCCTACGAGCAGTACTTC
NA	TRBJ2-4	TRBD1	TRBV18	CASSATGTGAKNIQYF	TGTGCCAGCTCAGCCACCGGGACAGGGGCCAAAAACATTCAGTACTTC
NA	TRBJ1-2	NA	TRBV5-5	CASSLELVYGYTF	TGTGCCAGCAGCTTGGAGTTGGTCTATGGCTACACCTTC
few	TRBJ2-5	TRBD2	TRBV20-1	CSALTSGGPGETQYF	TGCAGTGCTCTCACCTCGGGGGGGCCCGGAGAGACCCAGTACTTC
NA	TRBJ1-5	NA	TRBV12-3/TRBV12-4	CASSWETGQPQHF	TGTGCCAGCAGTTGGGAGACAGGTCAGCCCCAGCATTTT
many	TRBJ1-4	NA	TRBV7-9	CASSLQGTNEKLFF	TGTGCCAGCAGCTTACAGGGGACTAATGAAAAACTGTTTTTT
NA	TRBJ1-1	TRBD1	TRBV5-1	CASSLQGKRTEAFF	TGCGCCAGCAGCTTACAGGGGAAGAGGACTGAAGCTTTCTTT
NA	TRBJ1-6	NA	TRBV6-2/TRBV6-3	CASKFGSSPLHF	TGTGCCAGCAAGTTCGGCTCCTCTCCCCTCCACTTT
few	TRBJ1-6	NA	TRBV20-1	CSASKGYNSPLHF	TGCAGTGCTAGTAAGGGGTATAATTCACCCCTCCACTTT
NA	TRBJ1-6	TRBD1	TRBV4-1	CASSQAGTGGAYNSPLHF	TGCGCCAGCAGCCAAGCCGGGACAGGGGGCGCCTATAATTCACCCCTCCACTTT
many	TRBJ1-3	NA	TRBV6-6	CASSLGPSSGNTIYF	TGTGCCAGCAGTTTGGGACCTAGCTCTGGAAACACCATATATTTT
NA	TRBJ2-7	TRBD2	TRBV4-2	CASSPRIGEGREQYF	TGTGCCAGCAGCCCCCGGATTGGGGAGGGTCGCGAGCAGTACTTC
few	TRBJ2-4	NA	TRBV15	CATSRGDLAKNIQYF	TGTGCCACCAGCAGAGGGGACCTAGCCAAAAACATTCAGTACTTC
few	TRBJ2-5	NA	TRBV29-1	CSVGVAGRQETQYF	TGCAGCGTCGGAGTGGCGGGGCGGCAAGAGACCCAGTACTTC
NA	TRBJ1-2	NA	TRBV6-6	CASSYSPDSIHGYTF	TGTGCCAGCAGTTACTCCCCGGACAGCATCCATGGCTACACCTTC
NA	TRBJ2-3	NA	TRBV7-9	CASSLASYTDTQYF	TGTGCCAGCAGCTTAGCATCGTACACAGATACGCAGTATTTT
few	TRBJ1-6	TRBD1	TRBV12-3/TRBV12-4	CASSPDRGWDSPLHF	TGTGCCAGCAGTCCCGACAGGGGATGGGATTCACCCCTCCACTTT
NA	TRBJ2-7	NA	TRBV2	CASSKQGKGYEQYF	TGTGCCAGCTCGAAGCAGGGGAAGGGGTACGAGCAGTACTTC
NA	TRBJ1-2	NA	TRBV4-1	CASSQDVGRDRGYTF	TGCGCCAGCAGCCAAGATGTCGGCAGGGACCGTGGCTACACCTTC
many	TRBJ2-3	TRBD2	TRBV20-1	CSASPATSGGITDTQYF	TGCAGTGCTAGCCCAGCTACTAGCGGGGGGATTACAGATACGCAGTATTTT
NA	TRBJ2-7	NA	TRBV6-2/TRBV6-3	CASSYGGTVNEQYF	TGTGCCAGCAGTTACGGGGGGACTGTCAACGAGCAGTACTTC
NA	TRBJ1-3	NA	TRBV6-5	CASSFTGGPTIYF	TGTGCCAGCAGTTTTACCGGGGGGCCCACCATATATTTT
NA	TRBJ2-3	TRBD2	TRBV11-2	CASSLTTGGAADTQYF	TGTGCCAGCAGCTTAACCACGGGGGGGGCCGCAGATACGCAGTATTTT
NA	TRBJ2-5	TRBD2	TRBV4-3	CASARASGGNQETQYF	TGCGCCAGCGCCAGGGCTAGCGGGGGAAACCAAGAGACCCAGTACTTC